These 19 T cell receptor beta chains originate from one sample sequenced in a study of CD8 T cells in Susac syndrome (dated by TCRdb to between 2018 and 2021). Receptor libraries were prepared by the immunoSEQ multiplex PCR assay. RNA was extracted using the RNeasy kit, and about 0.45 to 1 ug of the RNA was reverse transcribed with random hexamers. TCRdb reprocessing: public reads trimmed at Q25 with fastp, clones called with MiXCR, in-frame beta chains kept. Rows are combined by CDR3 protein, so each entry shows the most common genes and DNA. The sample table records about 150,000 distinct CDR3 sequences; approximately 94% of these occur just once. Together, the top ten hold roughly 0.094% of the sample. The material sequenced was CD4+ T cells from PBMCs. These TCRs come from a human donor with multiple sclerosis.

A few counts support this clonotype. The DNA of the CDR3 is TGTGCCAGCAGCTTACTCTCCCGGAACACTGAAGCTTTCTTT. This sequence encodes CASSLLSRNTEAFF. V usage is TRBV5-4 and J usage is TRBJ1-1; D is ambiguous. CDR1 and CDR2 from the germline V gene are SGHNT and YYREEE (reference sequence). V was cut by 2 bases and J by 1 base, with 9 bases left in between. This CDR3 comprises 14 residues.

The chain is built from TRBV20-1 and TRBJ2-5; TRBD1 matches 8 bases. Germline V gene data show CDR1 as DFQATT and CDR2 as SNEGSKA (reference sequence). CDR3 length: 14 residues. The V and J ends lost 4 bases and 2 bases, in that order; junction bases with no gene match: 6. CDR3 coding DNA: TGCAGTGCTACCGGGACAGGCGAGCAAGAGACCCAGTACTTC. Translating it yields CSATGTGEQETQYF.

CDR3 amino acids: CSATPGLKETQYF. CDR3 in DNA: TGCAGTGCTACTCCGGGACTTAAAGAGACCCAGTACTTC. This chain uses TRBV20-1 with TRBJ2-5; TRBD2 is a possible D gene (6 bases). Germline CDR1 DFQATT, CDR2 SNEGSKA (reference sequence). V lost 4 bases, J lost 3 bases, and 12 bases lay in between. The length of the CDR3 is 13 residues.

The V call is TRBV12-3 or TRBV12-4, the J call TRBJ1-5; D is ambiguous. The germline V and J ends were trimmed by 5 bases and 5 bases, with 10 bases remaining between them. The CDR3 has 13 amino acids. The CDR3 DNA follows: TGTGCCAGCAGTCTTAGCCAGGATCAGCCCCAGCATTTT. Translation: CASSLSQDQPQHF.

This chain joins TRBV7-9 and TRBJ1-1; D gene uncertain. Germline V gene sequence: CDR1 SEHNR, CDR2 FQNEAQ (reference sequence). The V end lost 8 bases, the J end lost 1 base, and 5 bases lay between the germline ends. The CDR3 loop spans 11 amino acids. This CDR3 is CASRPNTEAFF. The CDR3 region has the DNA TGTGCCAGCCGCCCGAACACTGAAGCTTTCTTT.

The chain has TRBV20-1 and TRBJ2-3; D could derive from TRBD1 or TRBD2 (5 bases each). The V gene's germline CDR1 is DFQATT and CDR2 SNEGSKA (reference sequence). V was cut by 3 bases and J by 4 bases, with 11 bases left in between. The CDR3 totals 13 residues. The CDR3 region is CSASRDGSDTQYF. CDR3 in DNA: TGCAGTGCTAGCAGGGACGGGTCAGATACGCAGTATTTT.

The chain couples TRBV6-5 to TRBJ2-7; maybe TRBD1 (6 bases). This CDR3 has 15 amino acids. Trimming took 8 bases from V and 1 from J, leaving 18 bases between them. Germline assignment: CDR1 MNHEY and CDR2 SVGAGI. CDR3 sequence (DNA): TGTGCCAGCGGCAATCCAGACAGGCGATCCTACGAGCAGTACTTC. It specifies CASGNPDRRSYEQYF.

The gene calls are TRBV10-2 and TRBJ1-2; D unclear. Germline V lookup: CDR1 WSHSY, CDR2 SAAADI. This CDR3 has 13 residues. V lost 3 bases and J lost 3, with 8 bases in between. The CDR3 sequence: CASSEWSDYGYTF. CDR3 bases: TGCGCCAGCAGTGAATGGAGCGACTATGGCTACACCTTC.

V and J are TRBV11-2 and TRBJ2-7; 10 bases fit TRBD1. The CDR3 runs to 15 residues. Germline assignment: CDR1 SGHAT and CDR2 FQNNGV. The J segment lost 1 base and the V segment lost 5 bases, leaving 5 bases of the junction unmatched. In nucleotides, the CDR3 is TGTGCCAGCAGCCAGGTGGGACAGGGGTCCTACGAGCAGTACTTC. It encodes CASSQVGQGSYEQYF. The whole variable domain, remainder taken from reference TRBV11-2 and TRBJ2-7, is EAGVAQSPRYKIIEKRQSVAFWCNPISGHATLYWYQQILGQGPKLLIQFQNNGVVDDSQLPKDRFSAERLKGVDSTLKIQPAKLEDSAVYLCASSQVGQGSYEQYFGPGTRLTVT.

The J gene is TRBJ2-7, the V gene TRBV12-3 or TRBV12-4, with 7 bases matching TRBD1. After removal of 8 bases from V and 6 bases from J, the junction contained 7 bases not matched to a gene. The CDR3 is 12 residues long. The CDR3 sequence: CASAPGQREQYF. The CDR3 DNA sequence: TGTGCCAGCGCTCCGGGACAGCGCGAGCAGTACTTC.

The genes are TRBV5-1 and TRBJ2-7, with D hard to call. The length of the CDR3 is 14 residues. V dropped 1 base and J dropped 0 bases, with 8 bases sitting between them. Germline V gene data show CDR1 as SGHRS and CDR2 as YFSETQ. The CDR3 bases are TGCGCCAGCAGCTTGTCCTCCCCCTCCTACGAGCAGTACTTC. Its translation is CASSLSSPSYEQYF.

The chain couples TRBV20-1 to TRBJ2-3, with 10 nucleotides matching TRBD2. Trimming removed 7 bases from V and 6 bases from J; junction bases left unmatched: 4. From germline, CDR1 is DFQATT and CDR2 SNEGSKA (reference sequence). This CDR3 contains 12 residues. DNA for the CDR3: TGCAGTGAATCTAGCGGGGGTGATACGCAGTATTTT. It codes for CSESSGGDTQYF.

CDR3 nucleotides: TGTGCCAGCAGTTACTCGAGAGGGTCCGTCTACGAGCAGTACTTC. Residues: CASSYSRGSVYEQYF. J is TRBJ2-7 and V is TRBV6-5, with TRBD2 as a possible D gene (5 bases). Germline V gene data show CDR1 as MNHEY and CDR2 as SVGAGI. This CDR3 region has 15 residues. Deletions cut 0 bases from V and 3 bases from J, with 12 bases between.

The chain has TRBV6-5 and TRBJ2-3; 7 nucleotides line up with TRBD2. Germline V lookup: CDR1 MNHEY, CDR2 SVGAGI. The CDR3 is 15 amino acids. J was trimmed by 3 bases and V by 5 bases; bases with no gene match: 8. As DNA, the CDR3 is TGTGCCAGCAGTCCTCGGGGTAGCGGGACAGATACGCAGTATTTT. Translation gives CASSPRGSGTDTQYF.

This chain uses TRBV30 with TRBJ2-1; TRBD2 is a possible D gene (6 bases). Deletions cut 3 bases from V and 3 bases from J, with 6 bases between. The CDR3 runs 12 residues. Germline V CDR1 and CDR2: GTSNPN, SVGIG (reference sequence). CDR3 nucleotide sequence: TGTGCCTGGAGCGGGAGCTACAATGAGCAGTTCTTC. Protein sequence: CAWSGSYNEQFF.

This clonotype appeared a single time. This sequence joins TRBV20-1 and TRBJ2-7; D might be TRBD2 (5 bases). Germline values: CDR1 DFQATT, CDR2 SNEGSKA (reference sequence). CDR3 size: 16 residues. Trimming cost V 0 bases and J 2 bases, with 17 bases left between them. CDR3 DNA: TGCAGTGCTAGAGAACTTAGGTGGGAGCCGCCCTACGAGCAGTACTTC. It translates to CSARELRWEPPYEQYF.

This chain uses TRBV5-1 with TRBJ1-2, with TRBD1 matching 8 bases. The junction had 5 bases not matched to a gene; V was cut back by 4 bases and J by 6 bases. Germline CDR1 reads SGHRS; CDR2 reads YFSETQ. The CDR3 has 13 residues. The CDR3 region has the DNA TGCGCCAGCAGCCCACAGGGGGATAATGGCTACACCTTC. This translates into CASSPQGDNGYTF. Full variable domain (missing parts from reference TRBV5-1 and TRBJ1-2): KAGVTQTPRYLIKTRGQQVTLSCSPISGHRSVSWYQQTPGQGLQFLFEYFSETQRNKGNFPGRFSGRQFSNSRSEMNVSTLELGDSALYLCASSPQGDNGYTFGSGTRLTVV.

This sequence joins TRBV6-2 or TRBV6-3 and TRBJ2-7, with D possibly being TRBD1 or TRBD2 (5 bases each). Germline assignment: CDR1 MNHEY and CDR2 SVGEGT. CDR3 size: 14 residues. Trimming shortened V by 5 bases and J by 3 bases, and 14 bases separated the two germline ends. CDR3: CASSEWDPLYEQYF. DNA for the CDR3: TGTGCCAGCAGTGAGTGGGACCCCCTCTACGAGCAGTACTTC.

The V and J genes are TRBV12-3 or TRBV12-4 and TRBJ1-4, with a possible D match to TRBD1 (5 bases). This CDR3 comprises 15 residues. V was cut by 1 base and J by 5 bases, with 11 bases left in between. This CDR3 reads CASSLGTPGNEKLFF. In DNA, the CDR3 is TGTGCCAGCAGTTTAGGGACACCAGGGAATGAAAAACTGTTTTTT.